The 23 T cell receptor beta chains reported below all come from one sample, sequenced in a study of T cells expressing NK-cell markers. TCRdb re-called the 5' RACE reads, yielding one record per CDR3 amino acid sequence without DNA. The listing contains about 460,000 distinct CDR3 sequences. Sequenced material: blood T cells: a sorted CD56 or NKG2C T cell subset, CD4+ or CD8+ T cells, or bulk PBMC T cells (not recorded which). These receptors came from a woman aged 45-60 years in good health.

The chain couples TRBV7-8 to TRBJ2-1; TCRdb selects TRBD1, and the lack of DNA leaves this call unchecked. The germline V gene encodes CDR1 SGHVS and CDR2 FQNEAQ. This CDR3 is 16 amino acids long. The CDR3 loop reads CASSSVPGADGNEQFF.

This sequence joins TRBV24-1 and TRBJ1-4. CDR1 and CDR2 (germline): KGHDR, SFDVKD. This CDR3 has 13 amino acids. The CDR3 sequence is CATSDWQGEKLFF.

The rearrangement uses TRBV10-3 and TRBJ1-1; with no DNA, the TCRdb D assignment of TRBD1 cannot be verified. Germline CDR1 is ENHRY and CDR2 is SYGVKD. There are 16 residues in the CDR3. CDR3 amino acids: CAISVTGTVGNTEAFF.

The rearrangement links TRBV12-3 or TRBV12-4 to TRBJ2-2; TCRdb designates TRBD1, a call that cannot be tested without DNA. CDR3 length equals 19 residues. The CDR3 sequence is CASSLWVGTGLSNPGELFF.

V gene TRBV6-1 combines with J gene TRBJ1-1. The CDR3 length is 14 residues. Germline CDR1 MNHNS, CDR2 SASEGT. The CDR3 is CASRREGPNTEAFF.

The J gene is TRBJ1-1, the V gene TRBV20-1; TCRdb indicates TRBD1, and absent DNA this call remains unverified. Germline values: CDR1 DFQATT, CDR2 SNEGSKA (reference sequence). The CDR3 has 14 amino acids. CDR3 sequence reads: CSASPGTGVTEAFF.

This rearrangement joins TRBV10-3 to TRBJ2-7. The germline CDR1 and CDR2 sequences are ENHRY and SYGVKD. The CDR3 is 12 amino acids. The CDR3 sequence is CAISETDSEQYF.

V gene TRBV6-1 combines with J gene TRBJ2-6; without DNA, the TCRdb call of TRBD1 cannot be checked. Germline CDR1 is MNHNS and CDR2 is SASEGT. CDR3 size: 15 residues. This CDR3 is CASSAGPSGANVLTF.

This sequence joins TRBV2 and TRBJ2-3. From germline, CDR1 is SNHLY and CDR2 FYNNEI. The CDR3 is 13 residues long. CDR3 sequence reads: CASSRNLQEPQYF. Variable domain in full (rest from reference TRBV2 and TRBJ2-3): EPEVTQTPSHQVTQMGQEVILRCVPISNHLYFYWYRQILGQKVEFLVSFYNNEISEKSEIFDDQFSVERPDGSNFTLKIRSTKLEDSAMYFCASSRNLQEPQYFGPGTRLTVL.

The chain links TRBV5-6 to TRBJ2-2; TCRdb lists TRBD2, though no DNA is available to test this call. The CDR3 consists of 15 residues. CDR1 and CDR2 (germline): SGHDT, YYEEEE. The chain's CDR3 is CASSLDRGGTGELFF.

V and J are TRBV29-1 and TRBJ2-5; TCRdb proposes TRBD1, but this gene call is untestable without DNA. The CDR3 has 12 residues. Germline V gene lookup returns CDR1 SQVTM and CDR2 ANQGSEA. This CDR3 is CSVARERETQYF.

The chain joins TRBV6-5 to TRBJ1-1; the D call of TRBD1 rests on TCRdb alone, since no DNA is present to check it. The germline gives CDR1 MNHEY, CDR2 SVGAGI. This CDR3 contains 16 residues. The chain's CDR3 is CASSYGSYEQGTEAFF.

The J gene is TRBJ2-1, the V gene TRBV4-1; the D gene TCRdb calls, TRBD2, cannot be checked with no DNA. Germline loops: CDR1 MGHRA, CDR2 YSYEKL. CDR3 length: 17 residues. The chain's CDR3 is CASSQVNSGRTYNEQFF.

The chain couples TRBV7-9 to TRBJ2-1; no DNA is available, so the TRBD2 call from TCRdb remains unchecked. This CDR3 is 16 amino acids long. The germline V gene encodes CDR1 SEHNR and CDR2 FQNEAQ (reference sequence). The CDR3 reads CASSVLSSGRGNEQFF.

The chain combines TRBV19 with TRBJ2-1; as DNA is missing, the TRBD1 call by TCRdb cannot be tested. CDR3 length equals 14 residues. The germline V gene encodes CDR1 LNHDA and CDR2 SQIVND (reference sequence). The CDR3 protein is CASSIDGAGNEQFF.

The chain has TRBV25-1 and TRBJ2-3; there is no DNA to check the TCRdb D call of TRBD2. The CDR3 runs to 16 residues. Germline V CDR1 and CDR2: MGHDK, SYGVNS. CDR3 in amino acids: CASREGSGLSTDTQYF.

This rearrangement joins TRBV6-6 to TRBJ1-5; there is no DNA to check the TCRdb D call of TRBD1. Germline V gene data show CDR1 as MNHNY and CDR2 as SVGAGI (reference sequence). The CDR3 is 13 residues long. CDR3 sequence reads: CASSYGQGQPQHF.

The chain links TRBV9 to TRBJ2-3; TCRdb designates TRBD1, a call that cannot be tested without DNA. The CDR3 extends over 15 amino acids. Germline V CDR1 and CDR2: SGDLS, YYNGEE. The chain's CDR3 is CASSVGAGWTDTQYF. The full variable domain, rest sourced from reference TRBV9 and TRBJ2-3, is DSGVTQTPKHLITATGQRVTLRCSPRSGDLSVYWYQQSLDQGLQFLIQYYNGEERAKGNILERFSAQQFPDLHSELNLSSLELGDSALYFCASSVGAGWTDTQYFGPGTRLTVL.

The CDR3 protein is CSVGSIHGTGSYEQYF. This chain joins TRBV29-1 and TRBJ2-7; TCRdb calls TRBD1, which cannot be checked without DNA. The length of the CDR3 is 16 residues. Germline V gene sequence: CDR1 SQVTM, CDR2 ANQGSEA.

This chain connects TRBV12-3 or TRBV12-4 to TRBJ2-1. There are 11 residues in the CDR3. CDR3 protein: CASRLLAEQFF.

V gene TRBV2 combines with J gene TRBJ2-3; the TCRdb call, TRBD2, lacks DNA for checking. The V gene's germline CDR1 is SNHLY and CDR2 FYNNEI. This CDR3 has 15 residues. This chain's CDR3 is CASSRTSPQMDTQYF.

The chain is built from TRBV29-1 and TRBJ2-1; TCRdb's D call, TRBD2, is unchecked because there is no DNA. Germline V gives CDR1 SQVTM, CDR2 ANQGSEA. This CDR3 is built from 14 residues. CDR3 loop: CSVDWRTTEGRQFF.

The chain links TRBV30 to TRBJ1-5; the TRBD1 assignment by TCRdb is unverifiable without DNA. CDR1 and CDR2 (germline): GTSNPN, SVGIG (reference sequence). This CDR3 is 17 amino acids long. CDR3 sequence reads: CAWSAQVGQGGSQPQHF.